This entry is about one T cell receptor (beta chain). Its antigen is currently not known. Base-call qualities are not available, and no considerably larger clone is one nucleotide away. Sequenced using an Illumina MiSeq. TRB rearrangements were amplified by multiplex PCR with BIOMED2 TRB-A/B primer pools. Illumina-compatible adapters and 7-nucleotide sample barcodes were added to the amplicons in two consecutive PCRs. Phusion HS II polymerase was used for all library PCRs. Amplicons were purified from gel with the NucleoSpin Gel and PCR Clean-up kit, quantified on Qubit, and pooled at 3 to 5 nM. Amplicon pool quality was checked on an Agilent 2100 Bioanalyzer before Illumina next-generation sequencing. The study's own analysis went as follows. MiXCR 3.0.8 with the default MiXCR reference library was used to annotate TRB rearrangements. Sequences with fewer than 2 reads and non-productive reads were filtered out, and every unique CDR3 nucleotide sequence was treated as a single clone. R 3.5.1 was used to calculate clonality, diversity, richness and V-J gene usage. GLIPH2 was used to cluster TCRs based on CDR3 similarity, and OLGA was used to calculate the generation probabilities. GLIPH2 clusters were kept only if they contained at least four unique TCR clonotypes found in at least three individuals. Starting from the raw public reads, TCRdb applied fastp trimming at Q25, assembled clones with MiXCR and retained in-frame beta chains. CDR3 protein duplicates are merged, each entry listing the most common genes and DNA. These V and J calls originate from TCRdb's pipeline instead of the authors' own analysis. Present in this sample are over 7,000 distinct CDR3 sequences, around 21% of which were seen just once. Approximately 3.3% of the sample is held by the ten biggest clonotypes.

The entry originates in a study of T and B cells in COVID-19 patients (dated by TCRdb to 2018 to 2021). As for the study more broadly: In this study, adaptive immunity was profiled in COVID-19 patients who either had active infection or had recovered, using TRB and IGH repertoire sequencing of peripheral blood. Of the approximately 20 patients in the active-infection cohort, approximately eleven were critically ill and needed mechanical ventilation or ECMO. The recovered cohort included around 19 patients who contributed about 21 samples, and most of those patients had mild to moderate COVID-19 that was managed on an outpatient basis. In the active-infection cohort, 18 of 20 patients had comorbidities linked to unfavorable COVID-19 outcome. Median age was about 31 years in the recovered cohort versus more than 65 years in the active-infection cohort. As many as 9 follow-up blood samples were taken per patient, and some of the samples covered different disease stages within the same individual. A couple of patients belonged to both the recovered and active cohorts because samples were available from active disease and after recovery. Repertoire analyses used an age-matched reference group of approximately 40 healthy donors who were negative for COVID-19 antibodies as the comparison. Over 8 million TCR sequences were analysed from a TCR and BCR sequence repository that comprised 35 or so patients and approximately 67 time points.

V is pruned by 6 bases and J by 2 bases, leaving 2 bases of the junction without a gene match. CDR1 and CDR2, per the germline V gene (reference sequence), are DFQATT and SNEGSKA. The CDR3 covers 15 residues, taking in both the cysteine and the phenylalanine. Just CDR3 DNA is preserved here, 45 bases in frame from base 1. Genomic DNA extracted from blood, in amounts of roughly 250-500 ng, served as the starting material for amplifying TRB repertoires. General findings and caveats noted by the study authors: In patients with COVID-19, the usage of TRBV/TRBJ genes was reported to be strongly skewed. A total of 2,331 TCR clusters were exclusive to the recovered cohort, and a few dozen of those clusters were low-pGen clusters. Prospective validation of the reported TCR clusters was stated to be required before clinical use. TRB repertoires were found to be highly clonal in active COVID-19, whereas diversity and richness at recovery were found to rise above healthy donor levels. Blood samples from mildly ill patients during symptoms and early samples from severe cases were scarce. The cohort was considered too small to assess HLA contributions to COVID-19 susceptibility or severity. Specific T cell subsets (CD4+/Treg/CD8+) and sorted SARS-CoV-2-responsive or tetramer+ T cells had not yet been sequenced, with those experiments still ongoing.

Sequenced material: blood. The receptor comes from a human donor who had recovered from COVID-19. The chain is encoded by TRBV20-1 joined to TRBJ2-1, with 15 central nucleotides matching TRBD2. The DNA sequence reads TGCAGTGCAAGGACTAGCGGGGGGGCCTACAATGAGCAGTTCTTC. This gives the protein CSARTSGGAYNEQFF.